A selection of T cell receptor beta chains follows, all from one sample in a study of a mutant IDH1 vaccine in newly diagnosed glioma. No antigen has been assigned to these receptors. TCRdb's copy holds only in-frame clones and misses some; the assay was immunoSEQ multiplex PCR. The sample has over 30,000 clones, around 87% seen once. The starting material was PBMCs, obtained from a glioma patient whose treatment included an IDH1 peptide vaccine. These receptor sequences come from a woman in her 30s with glioma. CDR3s include the opening cysteine and the closing phenylalanine or tryptophan. A D gene is named only where the DNA matches it firmly. Size is stated for part of the rows, as once, few or many counts, or as a class when the clone is expanded.

d_call clone_size j_call v_call cdr3_aa cdr3_nt
- once TRBJ2-7 TRBV5-1 CASSLAVGYEQYF TGCGCCAGCAGCTTGGCCGTTGGCTACGAGCAGTACTTC
TRBD1 - TRBJ2-7 TRBV4-2 CASSPWTGTYEQYF TGTGCCAGCAGCCCTTGGACAGGTACCTACGAGCAGTACTTC
- - TRBJ2-7 TRBV4-2 CASSQGTAGDEQYF TGTGCCAGCAGCCAAGGGACGGCCGGGGACGAGCAGTACTTC
- - TRBJ1-2 TRBV20-1 CSARRGRGYTF TGCAGTGCTAGAAGGGGTCGTGGCTACACCTTC
- - TRBJ1-2 TRBV15 CATSRGSRGIYGYTF TGTGCCACCAGCAGAGGGTCCAGGGGCATCTATGGCTACACCTTC
- once TRBJ1-4 TRBV7-9 CASSPKGGARNSPHLF TGTGCCAGCAGCCCCAAGGGGGGCGCACGCAACTCTCCCCATCTTTTT
- - TRBJ1-5 TRBV9 CASSVGRGDQPQHF TGTGCCAGCAGCGTAGGAAGGGGGGATCAGCCCCAGCATTTT
- - TRBJ2-7 TRBV5-1 CASHLGPSSYEQYF TGCGCCAGCCATTTGGGCCCCAGCTCCTACGAGCAGTACTTC
TRBD2 - TRBJ2-5 TRBV6-6 CASSPGLAHLETQYF TGTGCCAGCAGTCCCGGACTAGCCCATCTGGAGACCCAGTACTTC
- once TRBJ1-1 TRBV7-9 CASSLASQKNTEAFF TGTGCCAGCAGCTTAGCCAGCCAAAAGAACACTGAAGCTTTCTTT
TRBD1 - TRBJ1-1 TRBV7-9 CASSFPSRGLNTEAFF TGTGCCAGCAGCTTCCCTTCCAGGGGGTTGAACACTGAAGCTTTCTTT
- - TRBJ1-5 TRBV2 CASRGYSNQPQHF TGTGCCAGCAGGGGGTATAGCAATCAGCCCCAGCATTTT
- - TRBJ2-3 TRBV6-1 CASSARTAGGTDTQYF TGTGCCAGCAGTGCCCGGACAGCCGGGGGCACAGATACGCAGTATTTT
- - TRBJ1-1 TRBV5-4 CASSQYENEAFF TGTGCCAGCAGTCAGTACGAGAACGAAGCTTTCTTT
- - TRBJ2-5 TRBV25-1 CASSAIRNKETQYF TGTGCCAGCAGTGCAATTAGGAACAAAGAGACCCAGTACTTC
- - TRBJ2-7 TRBV5-4 CASSSRDTITYEQYF TGTGCCAGCAGCAGCCGGGACACTATCACCTACGAGCAGTACTTC
- medium-sized TRBJ2-2 TRBV4-1 CASSQGRLLTGELFF TGCGCCAGCAGCCAGGGGCGGCTGCTCACCGGGGAGCTGTTTTTT
- - TRBJ2-7 TRBV30 CAWGVVDEQYF TGTGCCTGGGGGGTGGTGGACGAGCAGTACTTC
- - TRBJ2-7 TRBV4-1 CASSQATASYEQYF TGCGCCAGCAGCCAAGCGACTGCGTCCTACGAGCAGTACTTC
- - TRBJ2-5 TRBV9 CASSSTRVQETQYF TGTGCCAGCAGCTCTACTCGTGTCCAAGAGACCCAGTACTTC
TRBD1 - TRBJ2-1 TRBV5-1 CASSPVPRQGNEQFF TGCGCCAGCAGCCCGGTCCCGCGACAGGGAAATGAGCAGTTCTTC
TRBD2 - TRBJ2-5 TRBV5-6 CASRRTSSGETQYF TGTGCCAGCAGGCGGACTAGCTCAGGGGAGACCCAGTACTTC
- - TRBJ1-1 TRBV30 CAWSVLGETEAFF TGTGCCTGGAGTGTACTCGGAGAGACTGAAGCTTTCTTT
TRBD2 - TRBJ2-7 TRBV5-4 CASSYPSGGTYEQYF TGTGCCAGCAGCTACCCTAGCGGGGGGACCTACGAGCAGTACTTC
- - TRBJ2-7 TRBV4-1 CASSQDFAGRTYEQYF TGCGCCAGCAGCCAAGATTTTGCGGGGAGAACCTACGAGCAGTACTTC
- - TRBJ1-2 TRBV5-1 CASRQAYANYGYTF TGCGCCAGCAGGCAGGCCTACGCTAACTATGGCTACACCTTC
- - TRBJ1-1 TRBV18 CASSPRTANTEAFF TGTGCCAGCTCACCACGGACAGCGAACACTGAAGCTTTCTTT
TRBD2 - TRBJ2-3 TRBV2 CASSGGLGTDTQYF TGTGCCAGCTCGGGGGGGCTCGGGACAGATACGCAGTATTTT
TRBD1 - TRBJ1-2 TRBV19 CASSPTGLMAYGYTF TGTGCCAGTAGTCCGACAGGGCTTATGGCTTATGGCTACACCTTC
TRBD2 - TRBJ2-6 TRBV29-1 CSVRGGESGANVLTF TGCAGCGTTCGGGGAGGGGAATCTGGGGCCAACGTCCTGACTTTC
TRBD2 - TRBJ2-3 TRBV6-4 CASSSGRGGTQYF TGTGCCAGCAGTAGCGGGAGGGGTGGAACGCAGTATTTT
- - TRBJ1-2 TRBV20-1 CSANQGSGYTF TGCAGTGCTAATCAGGGAAGTGGCTACACCTTC
- - TRBJ2-7 TRBV27 CASSLGFPGVNYEQYF TGTGCCAGCAGTTTAGGCTTCCCCGGGGTCAACTACGAGCAGTACTTC
- - TRBJ1-5 TRBV19 CASSIETQPQHF TGTGCCAGTAGTATAGAGACGCAGCCCCAGCATTTT
- - TRBJ1-2 TRBV29-1 CSVDSHRDGYTF TGCAGCGTTGACAGCCACAGGGATGGCTACACCTTC
TRBD1 - TRBJ1-2 TRBV6-5 CASSYIAQTGAGYTF TGTGCCAGCAGTTACATAGCCCAGACAGGGGCTGGCTACACCTTC
TRBD1 once TRBJ1-6 TRBV6-5 CASSYTTGDNSPLHF TGTGCCAGCAGTTACACAACAGGGGATAATTCACCCCTCCACTTT
TRBD2 - TRBJ2-5 TRBV6-1 CASRERGGETQYF TGTGCCAGCAGGGAGAGGGGAGGGGAGACCCAGTACTTC
- - TRBJ2-2 TRBV30 CAWSRNGPVGELFF TGTGCCTGGAGTCGGAATGGGCCGGTCGGGGAGCTGTTTTTT
- - TRBJ1-2 TRBV10-3 CAIRGAGANYGYTF TGTGCCATCCGTGGGGCAGGGGCTAACTATGGCTACACCTTC
- once TRBJ1-4 TRBV18 CASSPNLTPEKLFF TGTGCCAGCTCACCAAACCTGACCCCTGAAAAACTGTTTTTT
TRBD2 - TRBJ2-5 TRBV5-6 CASSPTSERGSPKETQYF TGTGCCAGCAGCCCTACTAGCGAACGGGGGTCCCCAAAAGAGACCCAGTACTTC
TRBD1 - TRBJ1-1 TRBV5-1 CASSRGQGSTEAFF TGCGCCAGCAGCAGAGGACAGGGGAGCACTGAAGCTTTCTTT
- - TRBJ2-7 TRBV10-3 CAHSRGGNGEQYF TGTGCCCATTCAAGGGGGGGAAATGGTGAGCAGTACTTC
- - TRBJ2-7 TRBV15 CATSRDITGTYEQYF TGTGCCACCAGCAGAGATATCACAGGGACATACGAGCAGTACTTC
- - TRBJ2-1 TRBV4-1 CASSQYRSSYNEQFF TGCGCCAGCAGCCAATACCGAAGCTCCTACAATGAGCAGTTCTTC
- - TRBJ2-7 TRBV5-1 CASTGGWPSYEQYF TGCGCCAGCACCGGCGGGTGGCCCAGCTACGAGCAGTACTTC
- - TRBJ2-7 TRBV5-8 CASSFGEQYF TGTGCCAGCAGCTTCGGTGAGCAGTACTTC
- - TRBJ2-7 TRBV6-1 CASSVWQAYEQYF TGTGCCAGCAGTGTGTGGCAGGCTTACGAGCAGTACTTC
- - TRBJ2-3 TRBV9 CASSVELTRTDTQYF TGTGCCAGCAGCGTAGAACTAACCCGCACAGATACGCAGTATTTT
TRBD1 - TRBJ2-1 TRBV7-2 CASSLVSRGQGGNEQFF TGTGCCAGCAGCTTAGTGAGTAGGGGACAGGGCGGCAATGAGCAGTTCTTC
- once TRBJ2-7 TRBV6-5 CASIDDSSYEQYF TGTGCCAGCATTGACGACAGCTCCTACGAGCAGTACTTC
- - TRBJ1-6 TRBV5-6 CASNLGDLNNSPLHF TGTGCCAGCAACTTGGGGGACCTAAATAATTCACCCCTCCACTTT
- - TRBJ1-5 TRBV6-7 CASSYSGQGDGNQPQHF TGTGCCAGCAGTTACTCTGGGCAGGGAGACGGCAATCAGCCCCAGCATTTT